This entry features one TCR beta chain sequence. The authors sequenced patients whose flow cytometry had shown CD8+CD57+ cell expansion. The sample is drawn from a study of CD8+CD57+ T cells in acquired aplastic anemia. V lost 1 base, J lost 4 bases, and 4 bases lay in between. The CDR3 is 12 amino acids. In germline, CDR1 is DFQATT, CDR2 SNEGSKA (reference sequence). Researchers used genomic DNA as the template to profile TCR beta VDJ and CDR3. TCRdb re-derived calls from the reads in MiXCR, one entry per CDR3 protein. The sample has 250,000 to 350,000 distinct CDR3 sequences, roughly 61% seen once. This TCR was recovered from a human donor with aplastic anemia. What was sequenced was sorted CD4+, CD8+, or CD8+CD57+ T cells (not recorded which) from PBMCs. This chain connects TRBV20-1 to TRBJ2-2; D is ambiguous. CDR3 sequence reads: CSARASTGELFF. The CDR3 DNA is TGCAGTGCTAGAGCCTCCACCGGGGAGCTGTTTTTT.